This T cell receptor beta chain was recovered during a study of neurological immune-mediated disorders. For this clonotype: The antigen remains undetermined.

Study outcomes and limitations: One related-CDR3 cluster, which may be a signature, held the repertoires of 18 of 34 multiple sclerosis patients after phylogenetic grouping.

By 5'RACE with 10-nucleotide random UMIs, the cDNA was made. MiXCR, applied by TCRdb to the 5' RACE reads, yields one record per CDR3 protein. The sample yields 45,000 or so distinct CDR3 sequences, around 2.9% seen once. V dropped 4 bases and J dropped 7; count of bases not matched to a gene: 7. Germline loops: CDR1 SGHVS, CDR2 FNYEAQ. CDR3 length: 15 residues. What was sequenced was PBMCs. The rearrangement uses TRBV7-6 and TRBJ2-1; TRBD2 matches 10 bases. The receptor's source is a woman aged 50 to 60 with multiple sclerosis. CDR3: CASSSIAGGTNEQFF. In nucleotides, the CDR3 is TGTGCCAGCAGCTCAATAGCGGGGGGTACGAATGAGCAGTTCTTC.